This T cell receptor (beta chain) derives from a study of regulatory T cells in long-lasting Graves disease. Sequencing libraries for TCR beta were prepared with iRepertoire HTBI primers and Arm-PCR of CDR3 regions. TCRdb reprocessed the multiplex PCR reads via MiXCR and lists one record per CDR3 protein. The sample lists hundreds of thousands of distinct CDR3 sequences, less than 20% occurring once. This clonotype was picked up many times. The time point denotes: newly diagnosed GD, antithyroid drugs for less than 3 months. Making the TCR library involved RNA that had been extracted from PBMCs. The source is a female donor with Graves disease. The sample consisted of peripheral blood mononuclear cells (PBMCs), taken at new diagnosis, from a patient treated with antithyroid drugs.

The CDR3: CASQGQGSSYEQYF. CDR3 in DNA: TGTGCCAGCCAGGGACAGGGGTCCTCCTACGAGCAGTACTTC. The rearrangement links TRBV27 to TRBJ2-7, with 10 bases fitting TRBD1. Losses at the gene ends were 8 bases for V and 0 bases for J; bases not matched to a gene: 4. The CDR3 totals 14 residues. CDR1 MNHEY and CDR2 SMNVEV come from the germline V gene (reference sequence).